The 22 T cell receptor beta chains in this list originate from one sample, sequenced in a study of cytomegalovirus exposure and HLA in healthy donors. In the PCR, 60 Vbeta and 13 Jbeta primers were used. Some clones are missing from TCRdb's copy, which holds only in-frame ones; the method was immunoSEQ multiplex PCR. The sample lists roughly 150,000 clones; around 84% were seen once. Input material: PBMCs. These receptors were taken from a woman aged 18-30 years in good health and CMV-seronegative.

This sequence joins TRBV7-6 and TRBJ2-7, with D perhaps TRBD1 (7 bases). The ends were cut back, 5 bases at V and 1 base at J, with 18 bases in the middle. This CDR3 has 16 amino acids. Germline loops: CDR1 SGHVS, CDR2 FNYEAQ. The CDR3 region is CASSLRGAYGSYEQYF. The DNA of the CDR3 is TGTGCCAGCAGCCTCAGGGGGGCTTATGGATCCTACGAGCAGTACTTC.

The V gene is TRBV9, the J gene TRBJ1-4; 7 bases are shared with TRBD1. Germline CDR1 reads SGDLS; CDR2 reads YYNGEE. Trimming cost V 1 base and J 6 bases; bases outside gene matches: 3. The CDR3 consists of 14 residues. CDR3 in DNA: TGTGCCAGCAGCGTATGGCAGGGGGATGAAAAACTGTTTTTT. Translated: CASSVWQGDEKLFF.

The chain employs TRBV4-2 and TRBJ2-2; D is undetermined. The V end lost 4 bases, the J end lost 6 bases, and 9 bases lay between the germline ends. Germline V gene data show CDR1 as LGHNA and CDR2 as YNFKEQ. CDR3 length equals 13 residues. The CDR3 region is CASSRIRAGELFF. CDR3 nucleotide sequence: TGTGCCAGCAGCCGTATCCGGGCCGGGGAGCTGTTTTTT.

The rearrangement joins TRBV7-3 to TRBJ2-5, with TRBD1 as a possible D gene (6 bases). Germline assignment: CDR1 SGHTA and CDR2 FQGTGA. Trimming took off 0 bases at V and 0 bases at J, with 8 bases between the two ends. CDR3 length equals 15 residues. The CDR3 sequence is CASSLTQGHQETQYF. In DNA, the CDR3 is TGTGCCAGCAGCTTAACGCAGGGGCACCAAGAGACCCAGTACTTC.

The CDR3 sequence: CASSLVAGGISLSYNEQFF. DNA of the CDR3: TGTGCCAGCAGCTTGGTCGCAGGGGGCATCTCCCTCTCCTACAATGAGCAGTTCTTC. V gene TRBV5-4 combines with J gene TRBJ2-1; 8 positions agree with TRBD1. The germline V gene encodes CDR1 SGHNT and CDR2 YYREEE (reference sequence). V shed 0 bases and J 0 bases; nucleotides not matched to a gene: 11. This CDR3 is 19 amino acids long.

This chain joins TRBV7-2 and TRBJ2-1; maybe TRBD2 (7 bases). CDR1 and CDR2 (germline): SGHTA, FQGNSA. V lost 5 bases and J lost 7, with 24 bases in between. CDR3 size: 17 residues. The CDR3 region has the DNA TGTGCCAGCAGCCAGACGCTAGGGGGGGGAGTAGGGAATGAGCAGTTCTTC. It is translated as CASSQTLGGGVGNEQFF.

The rearrangement uses TRBV7-2 and TRBJ2-7, with D possibly matching TRBD2 (6 bases). Germline V lookup: CDR1 SGHTA, CDR2 FQGNSA. The CDR3 has 17 residues. Deletions cut 0 bases from V and 4 bases from J, with 19 bases between. The CDR3 DNA reads as TGTGCCAGCAGCTTAGCACATAGCGGAGAGTTGCTATACGAGCAGTACTTC. This codes for CASSLAHSGELLYEQYF.

This clone appeared a few times. The chain links TRBV15 to TRBJ1-2; D possibly corresponds to TRBD1 (6 bases). Germline V gene sequence: CDR1 LNHNV, CDR2 YYDKDF (reference sequence). Trimming took off 6 bases at V and 7 bases at J, with 15 bases between the two ends. This CDR3 is 13 amino acids long. This CDR3 reads CATSFGGAGGYTF. In nucleotides, the CDR3 is TGTGCCACCAGTTTCGGGGGGGCTGGTGGCTACACCTTC. Based on the CDR3 plus reference TRBV15 and TRBJ1-2, the full variable domain is DAMVIQNPRYQVTQFGKPVTLSCSQTLNHNVMYWYQQKSSQAPKLLFHYYDKDFNNEADTPDNFQSRRPNTSFCFLDIRSPGLGDTAMYLCATSFGGAGGYTFGSGTRLTVV.

This clone was recorded once. The V call is TRBV5-4, the J call TRBJ2-2; weak D call: TRBD2 (6 bases). Germline CDR1 is SGHNT and CDR2 is YYREEE (reference sequence). The CDR3 runs to 17 residues. Trimming stripped 1 base from V and 5 bases from J, with 18 bases between. CDR3 sequence reads: CASSLRQVEGGTGELFF. The CDR3 nucleotides read TGTGCCAGCAGCTTGAGGCAGGTCGAAGGAGGGACCGGGGAGCTGTTTTTT.

This clone occurred once. The V and J genes are TRBV14 and TRBJ2-7; 7 bases align to TRBD2. This CDR3 spans 16 amino acids. Unmatched junction bases numbered 9, after V lost 2 bases and J lost 2 bases. Looked up from germline, CDR1 is SGHDN and CDR2 is FVKESK. CDR3 DNA sequence: TGTGCCAGCAGCCAACCACAGCGGGAAGGGACCTACGAGCAGTACTTC. Translating it yields CASSQPQREGTYEQYF.

The rearrangement uses TRBV7-2 and TRBJ2-1; 7 bases are shared with TRBD2. The germline CDR1 and CDR2 sequences are SGHTA and FQGNSA. V dropped 2 bases and J dropped 15; count of bases not matched to a gene: 7. The CDR3 covers 12 residues. DNA of the CDR3: TGTGCCAGCAGCTTACCAGCGGGAAATTTGTTCTTC. Residues: CASSLPAGNLFF.

The chain links TRBV11-2 to TRBJ2-6, with D unclear. V was pared by 0 bases and J by 0 bases, with 12 bases between. Germline CDR1 and CDR2: SGHAT and FQNNGV. The CDR3 runs to 18 residues. The DNA of the CDR3 is TGTGCCAGCAGCTTAGATGCTTTCCTAGGCTCTGGGGCCAACGTCCTGACTTTC. This sequence encodes CASSLDAFLGSGANVLTF.

The V gene is TRBV7-9, the J gene TRBJ2-3, with D possibly matching TRBD2 (7 bases). The germline V gene encodes CDR1 SEHNR and CDR2 FQNEAQ (reference sequence). This CDR3 is 18 amino acids long. V gave up 0 bases and J gave up 0 bases, with 16 bases separating them. The CDR3 here is CASSLAPRGGFSTDTQYF. The CDR3 nucleotides read TGTGCCAGCAGCTTAGCCCCGCGCGGGGGCTTTAGCACAGATACGCAGTATTTT.

The gene calls are TRBV28 and TRBJ1-2; 8 bases line up with TRBD1. The length of the CDR3 is 14 residues. Losses at the gene ends were 6 bases for V and 8 bases for J; bases not matched to a gene: 11. CDR1 and CDR2 (germline): MDHEN, SYDVKM. CDR3 loop: CASRGTGWGEGYTF. The CDR3 DNA reads TGTGCCAGCAGGGGGACAGGTTGGGGAGAGGGCTACACCTTC.

This rearrangement joins TRBV5-1 to TRBJ2-5; the D gene is possibly TRBD1 (5 bases). Trimming stripped 5 bases from V and 1 base from J, with 12 bases between. CDR1 and CDR2 from the germline V gene are SGHRS and YFSETQ. This CDR3 region has 14 residues. The CDR3 region has the DNA TGCGCCAGCAGTCCACAGGCCCCCCAAGAGACCCAGTACTTC. Amino acids: CASSPQAPQETQYF.

This chain links TRBV20-1 with TRBJ1-2; no firm D call. V dropped 8 bases and J dropped 6 bases, with 7 bases sitting between them. The CDR3 consists of 9 residues. CDR1 is DFQATT, CDR2 SNEGSKA, per germline (reference sequence). The CDR3 loop reads CSCPNGYTF. The CDR3 DNA reads as TGCAGTTGTCCCAATGGCTACACCTTC.

This chain joins TRBV10-3 and TRBJ1-3; D may be TRBD1 (6 bases). The V end was cut by 5 bases, the J end by 4 bases, with 15 bases between. Germline V gene data show CDR1 as ENHRY and CDR2 as SYGVKD. The CDR3 is 15 residues long. CDR3 sequence reads: CAISTDRSTGNTIYF. CDR3 nucleotides: TGTGCCATCAGTACAGACAGGTCCACGGGAAACACCATATATTTT.

This clone was counted between two and nine times. The V call is TRBV4-2, the J call TRBJ1-6; a possible D gene is TRBD1 (5 bases). The CDR3 sequence is 14 residues long. Per the germline V gene, CDR1 is LGHNA and CDR2 is YNFKEQ. Trimming took off 3 bases at V and 10 bases at J, with 13 bases between the two ends. The CDR3 reads CASSQGGGESPLHF. The DNA of the CDR3 is TGTGCCAGCAGCCAGGGGGGGGGAGAGTCACCCCTCCACTTT.

CDR3 DNA: TGTGCCAGCAGCGCTCCCTTATACAATGAGCAGTTCTTC. Protein product: CASSAPLYNEQFF. The rearrangement links TRBV9 to TRBJ2-1, with D hard to call. V was pared by 3 bases and J by 4 bases, with 8 bases between. This CDR3 is 13 amino acids long. Germline V gives CDR1 SGDLS, CDR2 YYNGEE.

The chain has TRBV13 and TRBJ2-7; 8 bases line up with TRBD1. Germline-derived CDR1 and CDR2 are PRHDT and FYEKMQ (reference sequence). V was clipped by 0 bases and J by 0 bases; unmatched bases: 7. The CDR3 loop spans 17 amino acids. The CDR3 reads CASSLGQGAGSSYEQYF. The CDR3 DNA reads TGTGCCAGCAGCTTAGGCCAGGGGGCAGGGAGCTCCTACGAGCAGTACTTC.

This clone appeared a single time. This chain connects TRBV19 to TRBJ1-2; the D is unclear. This CDR3 is built from 12 residues. Trimming removed 5 bases from V and 8 bases from J, with 12 bases in between. Germline-derived CDR1 and CDR2 are LNHDA and SQIVND (reference sequence). The CDR3 nucleotides read TGTGCCAGTAGTGCCTCAGTGCGGGGCTACACCTTC. The encoded protein is CASSASVRGYTF.

V is TRBV2 and J is TRBJ2-5; D remains unclear. The end of the DNA fits TRBJ2-7 better, so the J call may be wrong. Germline CDR1 reads SNHLY; CDR2 reads FYNNEI. The CDR3 runs to 12 residues. CDR3 in DNA: TGTGCCAGCAGGCCAGGCTCCTACGAGCAGTACTTC. It yields the protein CASRPGSYEQYF.